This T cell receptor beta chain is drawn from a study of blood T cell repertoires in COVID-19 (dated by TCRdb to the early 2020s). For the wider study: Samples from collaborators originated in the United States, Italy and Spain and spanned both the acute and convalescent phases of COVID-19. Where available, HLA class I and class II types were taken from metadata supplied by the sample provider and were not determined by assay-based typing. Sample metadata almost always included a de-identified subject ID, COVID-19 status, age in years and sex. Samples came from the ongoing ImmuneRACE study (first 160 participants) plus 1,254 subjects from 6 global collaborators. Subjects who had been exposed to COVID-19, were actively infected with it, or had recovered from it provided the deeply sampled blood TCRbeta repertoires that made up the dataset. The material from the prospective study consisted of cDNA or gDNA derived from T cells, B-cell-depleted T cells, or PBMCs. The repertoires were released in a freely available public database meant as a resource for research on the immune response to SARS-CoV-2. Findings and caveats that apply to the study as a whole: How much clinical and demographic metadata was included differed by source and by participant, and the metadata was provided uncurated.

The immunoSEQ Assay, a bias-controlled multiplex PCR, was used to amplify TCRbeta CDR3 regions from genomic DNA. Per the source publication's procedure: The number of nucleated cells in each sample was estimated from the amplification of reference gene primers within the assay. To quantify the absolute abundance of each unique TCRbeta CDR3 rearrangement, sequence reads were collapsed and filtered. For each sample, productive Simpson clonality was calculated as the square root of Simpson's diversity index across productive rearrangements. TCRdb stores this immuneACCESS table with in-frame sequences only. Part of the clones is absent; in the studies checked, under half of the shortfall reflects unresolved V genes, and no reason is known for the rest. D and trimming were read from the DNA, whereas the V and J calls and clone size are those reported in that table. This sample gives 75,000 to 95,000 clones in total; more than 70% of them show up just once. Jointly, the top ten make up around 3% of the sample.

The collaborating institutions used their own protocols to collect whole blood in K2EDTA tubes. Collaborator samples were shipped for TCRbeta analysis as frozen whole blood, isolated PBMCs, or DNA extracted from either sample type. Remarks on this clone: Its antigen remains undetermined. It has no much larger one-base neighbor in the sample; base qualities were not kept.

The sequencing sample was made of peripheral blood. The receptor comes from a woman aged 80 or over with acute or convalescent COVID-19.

The DNA sequence is as follows: TGTGCCAGCAGTGAAGGGACATTGAACACTGAAGCTTTCTTT. Translated, it gives CASSEGTLNTEAFF. The rearranged segments are TRBV2 and TRBJ1-1; the best D guess is TRBD1, with 5 bases matching. The CDR3 sequence holds 14 residues, the cysteine and phenylalanine included. Only the CDR3 DNA stays, 42 bases, in frame from base 1. From a lookup of the germline V gene, CDR1 and CDR2 are SNHLY and FYNNEI. V is shortened by 1 base, J by 0 bases, and the region joining them spans 6 bases.